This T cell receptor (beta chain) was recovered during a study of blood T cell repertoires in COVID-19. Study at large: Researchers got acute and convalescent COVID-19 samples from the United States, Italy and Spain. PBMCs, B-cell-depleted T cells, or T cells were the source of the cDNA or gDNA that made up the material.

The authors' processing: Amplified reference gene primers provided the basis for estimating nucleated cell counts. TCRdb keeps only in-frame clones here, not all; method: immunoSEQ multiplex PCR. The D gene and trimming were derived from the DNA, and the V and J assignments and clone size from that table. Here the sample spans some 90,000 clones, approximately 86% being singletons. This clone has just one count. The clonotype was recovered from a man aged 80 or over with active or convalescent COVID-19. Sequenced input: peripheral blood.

In nucleotides, the CDR3 is TGTGCCAGTAGTATAGGGGGACAGTGGACGCCCCAGCATTTT. Encoded protein: CASSIGGQWTPQHF. The chain is built from TRBV19 and TRBJ1-5; 7 bases map to TRBD1. CDR1 is LNHDA, CDR2 SQIVND, per germline (reference sequence). The V gene end was trimmed by 1 base and the J gene end by 9 bases; junction bases not matched to a gene: 6. This CDR3 is built from 14 residues.